This T cell receptor beta chain was sequenced in a study of response to subunit inactivated influenza vaccine. The germline V gene has CDR1 KGHDR and CDR2 SFDVKD. This CDR3 has 14 amino acids. The ends were cut back, 0 bases at V and 3 bases at J, with 6 bases in the middle. TCRdb reprocessed the RT-PCR reads with MiXCR, giving one entry per CDR3 protein. The sample lists about 480,000 distinct CDR3 sequences, roughly 13% occurring once. Study observations and caveats: The authors put forward the suggestion that each seasonal influenza vaccination may bring in only a limited number of new T cells.

This clonotype was picked up many times. No antigen is known for it. This specimen was PBMCs from blood, taken roughly 46 days after vaccination. The chain joins TRBV24-1 to TRBJ2-3; D is undetermined. The clonotype was recovered from a man in his forties or fifties who received an inactivated influenza vaccine. The CDR3 DNA reads as TGTGCCACCAGTGATTTGGTACGGACAGATACGCAGTATTTT. Translation gives CATSDLVRTDTQYF.